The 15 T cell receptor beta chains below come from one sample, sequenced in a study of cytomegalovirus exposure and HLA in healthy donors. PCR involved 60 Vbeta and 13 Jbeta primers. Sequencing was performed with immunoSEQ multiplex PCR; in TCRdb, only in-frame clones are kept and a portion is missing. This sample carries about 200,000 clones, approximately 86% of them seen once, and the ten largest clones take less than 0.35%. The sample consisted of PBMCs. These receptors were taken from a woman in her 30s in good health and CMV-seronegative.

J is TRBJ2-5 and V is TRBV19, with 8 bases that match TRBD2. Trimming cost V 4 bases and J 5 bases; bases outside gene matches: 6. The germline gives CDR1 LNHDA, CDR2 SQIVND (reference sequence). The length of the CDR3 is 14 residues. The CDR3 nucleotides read TGTGCCAGTAGTACTCCGGGACTAGGGGAGACCCAGTACTTC. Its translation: CASSTPGLGETQYF.

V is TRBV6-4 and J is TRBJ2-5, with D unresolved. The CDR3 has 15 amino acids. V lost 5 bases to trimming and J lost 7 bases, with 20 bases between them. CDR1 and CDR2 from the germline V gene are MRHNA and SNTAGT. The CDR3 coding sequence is TGTGCCAGCAGTCCCGACTGGCCACCGGTAGGGACCCAGTACTTC. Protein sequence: CASSPDWPPVGTQYF.

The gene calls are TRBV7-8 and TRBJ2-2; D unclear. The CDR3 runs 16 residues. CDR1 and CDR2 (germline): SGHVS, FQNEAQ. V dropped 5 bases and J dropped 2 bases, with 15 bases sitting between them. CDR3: CASSLTRPGNTGELFF. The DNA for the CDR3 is TGTGCCAGCAGCCTGACTCGCCCCGGCAACACCGGGGAGCTGTTTTTT.

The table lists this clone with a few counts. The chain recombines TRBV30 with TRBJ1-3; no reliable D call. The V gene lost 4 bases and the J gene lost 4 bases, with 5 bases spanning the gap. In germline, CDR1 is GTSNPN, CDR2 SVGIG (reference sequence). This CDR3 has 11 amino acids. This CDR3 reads CAWTVGNTIYF. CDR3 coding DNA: TGTGCCTGGACGGTAGGAAACACCATATATTTT.

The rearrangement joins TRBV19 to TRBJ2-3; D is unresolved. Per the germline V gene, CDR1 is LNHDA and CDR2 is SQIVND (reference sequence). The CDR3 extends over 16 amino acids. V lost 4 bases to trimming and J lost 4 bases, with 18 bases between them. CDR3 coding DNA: TGTGCCAGTAGTACCCCCCAGGCCGCGACGTCAGATACGCAGTATTTT. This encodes CASSTPQAATSDTQYF.

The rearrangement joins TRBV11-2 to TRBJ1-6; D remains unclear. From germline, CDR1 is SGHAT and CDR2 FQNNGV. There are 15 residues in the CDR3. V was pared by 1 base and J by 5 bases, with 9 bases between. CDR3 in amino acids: CASSLAGSDNSPLHF. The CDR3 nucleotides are TGTGCCAGCAGCTTAGCGGGTAGCGATAATTCACCCCTCCACTTT.

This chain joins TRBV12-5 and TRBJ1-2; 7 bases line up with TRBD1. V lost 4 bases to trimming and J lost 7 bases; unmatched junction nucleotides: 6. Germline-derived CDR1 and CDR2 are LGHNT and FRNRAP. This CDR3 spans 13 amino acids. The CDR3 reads CASGSGTEGGYTF. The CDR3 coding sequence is TGTGCTAGTGGTTCCGGGACAGAAGGTGGCTACACCTTC. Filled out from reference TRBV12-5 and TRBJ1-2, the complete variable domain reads DARVTQTPRHKVTEMGQEVTMRCQPILGHNTVFWYRQTMMQGLELLAYFRNRAPLDDSGMPKDRFSAEMPDATLATLKIQPSEPRDSAVYFCASGSGTEGGYTFGSGTRLTVV.

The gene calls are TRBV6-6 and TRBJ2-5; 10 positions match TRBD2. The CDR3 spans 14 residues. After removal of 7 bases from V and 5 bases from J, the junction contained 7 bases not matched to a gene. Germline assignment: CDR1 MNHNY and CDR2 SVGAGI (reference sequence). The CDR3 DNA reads TGTGCCAGCAATGGAGCGGGAGGGCGGGAGACCCAGTACTTC. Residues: CASNGAGGRETQYF.

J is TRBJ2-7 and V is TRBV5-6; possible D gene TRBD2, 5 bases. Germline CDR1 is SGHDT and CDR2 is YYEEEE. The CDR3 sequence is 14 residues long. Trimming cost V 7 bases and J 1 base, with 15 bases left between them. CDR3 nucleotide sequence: TGTGCCAGCGCCCTGGGAGAACCTTCCTACGAGCAGTACTTC. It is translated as CASALGEPSYEQYF. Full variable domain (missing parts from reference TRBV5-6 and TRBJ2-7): DAGVTQSPTHLIKTRGQQVTLRCSPKSGHDTVSWYQQALGQGPQFIFQYYEEEERQRGNFPDRFSGHQFPNYSSELNVNALLLGDSALYLCASALGEPSYEQYFGPGTRLTVT.

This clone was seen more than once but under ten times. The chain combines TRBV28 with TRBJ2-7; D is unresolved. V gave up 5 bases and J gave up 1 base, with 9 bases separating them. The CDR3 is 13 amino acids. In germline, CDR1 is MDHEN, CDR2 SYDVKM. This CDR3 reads CASSPSNSYEQYF. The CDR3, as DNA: TGTGCCAGCAGTCCGAGTAATTCCTACGAGCAGTACTTC.

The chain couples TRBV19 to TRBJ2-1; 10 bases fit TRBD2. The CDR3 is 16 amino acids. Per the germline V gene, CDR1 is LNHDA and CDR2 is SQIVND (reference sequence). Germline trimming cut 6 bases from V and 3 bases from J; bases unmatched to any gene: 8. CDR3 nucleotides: TGTGCCAGTAGAAGATATGGGACTAGCGACTACAATGAGCAGTTCTTC. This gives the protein CASRRYGTSDYNEQFF.

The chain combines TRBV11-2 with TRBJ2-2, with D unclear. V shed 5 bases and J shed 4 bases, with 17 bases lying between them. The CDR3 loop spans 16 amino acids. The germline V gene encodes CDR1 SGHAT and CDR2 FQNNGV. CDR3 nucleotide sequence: TGTGCCAGCAGCGGTCTAGGCATATCCTCCACCGGGGAGCTGTTTTTT. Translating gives CASSGLGISSTGELFF.

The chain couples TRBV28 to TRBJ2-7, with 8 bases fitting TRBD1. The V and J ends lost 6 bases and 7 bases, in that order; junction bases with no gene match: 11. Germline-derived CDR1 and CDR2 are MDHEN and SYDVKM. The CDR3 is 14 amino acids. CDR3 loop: CASSPGQGWGEQYF. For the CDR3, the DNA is TGTGCCAGCAGCCCCGGACAGGGTTGGGGGGAGCAGTACTTC.

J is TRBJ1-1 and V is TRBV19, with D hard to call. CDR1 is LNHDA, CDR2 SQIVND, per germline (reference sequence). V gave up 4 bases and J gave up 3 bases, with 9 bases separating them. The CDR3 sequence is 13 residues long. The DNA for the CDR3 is TGTGCCAGTAGTAGTCAACGGGACACTGAAGCTTTCTTT. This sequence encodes CASSSQRDTEAFF.

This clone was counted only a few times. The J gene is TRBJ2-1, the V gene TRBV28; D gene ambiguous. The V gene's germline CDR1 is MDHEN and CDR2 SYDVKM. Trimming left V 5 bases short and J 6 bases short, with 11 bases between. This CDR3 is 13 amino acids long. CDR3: CASSTPPSNEQFF. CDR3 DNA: TGTGCCAGCAGTACACCGCCCAGCAATGAGCAGTTCTTC.